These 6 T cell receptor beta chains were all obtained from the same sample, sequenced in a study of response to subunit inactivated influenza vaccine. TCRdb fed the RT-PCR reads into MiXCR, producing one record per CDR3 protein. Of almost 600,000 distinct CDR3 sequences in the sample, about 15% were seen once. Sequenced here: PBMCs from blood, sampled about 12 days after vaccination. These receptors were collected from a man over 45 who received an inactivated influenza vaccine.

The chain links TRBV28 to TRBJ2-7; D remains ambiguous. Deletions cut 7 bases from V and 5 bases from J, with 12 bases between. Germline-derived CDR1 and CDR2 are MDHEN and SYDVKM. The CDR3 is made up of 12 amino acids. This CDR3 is CASNGRAHEQYF. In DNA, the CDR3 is TGTGCCAGCAATGGAAGGGCCCACGAGCAGTACTTC.

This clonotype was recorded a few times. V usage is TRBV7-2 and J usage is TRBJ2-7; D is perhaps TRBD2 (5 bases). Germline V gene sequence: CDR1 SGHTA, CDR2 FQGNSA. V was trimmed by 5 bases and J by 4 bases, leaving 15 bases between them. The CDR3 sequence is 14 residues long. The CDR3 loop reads CASSERSLNYEQYF. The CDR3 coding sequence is TGTGCCAGCAGCGAGCGGAGTCTCAATTACGAGCAGTACTTC.

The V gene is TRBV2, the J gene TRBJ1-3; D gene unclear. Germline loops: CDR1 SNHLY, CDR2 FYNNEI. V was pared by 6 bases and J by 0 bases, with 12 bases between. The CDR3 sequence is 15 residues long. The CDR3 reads CASRGDAASGNTIYF. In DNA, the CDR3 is TGTGCCAGCAGGGGTGACGCCGCCTCTGGAAACACCATATATTTT. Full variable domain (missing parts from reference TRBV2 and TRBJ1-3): EPEVTQTPSHQVTQMGQEVILRCVPISNHLYFYWYRQILGQKVEFLVSFYNNEISEKSEIFDDQFSVERPDGSNFTLKIRSTKLEDSAMYFCASRGDAASGNTIYFGEGSWLTVV.

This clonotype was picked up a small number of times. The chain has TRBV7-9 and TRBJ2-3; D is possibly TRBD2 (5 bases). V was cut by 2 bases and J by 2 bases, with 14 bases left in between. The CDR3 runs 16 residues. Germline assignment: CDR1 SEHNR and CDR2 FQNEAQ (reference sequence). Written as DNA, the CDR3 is TGTGCCAGCAGCTTATCAGGAGGAACGGACACAGATACGCAGTATTTT. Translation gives CASSLSGGTDTDTQYF.

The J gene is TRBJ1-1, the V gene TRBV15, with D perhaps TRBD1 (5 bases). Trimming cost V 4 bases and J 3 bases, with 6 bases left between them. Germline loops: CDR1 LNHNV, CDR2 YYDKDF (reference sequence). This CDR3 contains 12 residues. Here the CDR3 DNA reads TGTGCCACCAGCAAGGGGTACACTGAAGCTTTCTTT. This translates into CATSKGYTEAFF.

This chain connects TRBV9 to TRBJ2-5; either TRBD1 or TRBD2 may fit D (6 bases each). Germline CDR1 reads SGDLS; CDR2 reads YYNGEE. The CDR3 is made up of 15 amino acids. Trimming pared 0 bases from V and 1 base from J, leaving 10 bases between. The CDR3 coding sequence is TGTGCCAGCAGCGTAGCCGGGGGCCTCCAAGAGACCCAGTACTTC. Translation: CASSVAGGLQETQYF.